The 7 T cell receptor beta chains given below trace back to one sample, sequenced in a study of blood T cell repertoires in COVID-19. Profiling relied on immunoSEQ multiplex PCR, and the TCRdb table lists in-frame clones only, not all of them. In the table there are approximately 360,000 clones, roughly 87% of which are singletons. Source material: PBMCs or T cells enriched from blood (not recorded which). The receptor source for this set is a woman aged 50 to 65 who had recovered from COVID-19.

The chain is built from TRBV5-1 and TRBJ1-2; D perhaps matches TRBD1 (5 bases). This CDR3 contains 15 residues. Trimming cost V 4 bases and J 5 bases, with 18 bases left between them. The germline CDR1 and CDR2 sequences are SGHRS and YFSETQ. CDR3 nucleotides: TGCGCCAGCAGCCCCCCGGAGGGACTTGGGTATGGCTACACCTTC. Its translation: CASSPPEGLGYGYTF.

Here the CDR3 DNA reads TGTGCCAGCAGCTCCTCAGGCCATGGCTACACCTTC. This codes for CASSSSGHGYTF. This chain uses TRBV11-2 with TRBJ1-2; D gene uncertain. V was clipped by 4 bases and J by 6 bases, with 9 bases between them. Germline loops: CDR1 SGHAT, CDR2 FQNNGV. CDR3 size: 12 residues. The entire variable domain, with the rest obtained from reference TRBV11-2 and TRBJ1-2, is as follows: EAGVAQSPRYKIIEKRQSVAFWCNPISGHATLYWYQQILGQGPKLLIQFQNNGVVDDSQLPKDRFSAERLKGVDSTLKIQPAKLEDSAVYLCASSSSGHGYTFGSGTRLTVV.

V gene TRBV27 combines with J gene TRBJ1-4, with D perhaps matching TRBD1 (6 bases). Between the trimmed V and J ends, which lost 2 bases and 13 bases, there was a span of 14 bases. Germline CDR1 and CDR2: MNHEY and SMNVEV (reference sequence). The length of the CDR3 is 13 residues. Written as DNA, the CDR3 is TGTGCCAGCAGTTTAGGTGGGGCCAGGGGACTGTTTTTT. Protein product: CASSLGGARGLFF.

The chain's CDR3 is CASSSVPPGQGAEGYTF. The DNA of the CDR3 is TGCGCCAGCAGCTCGGTACCCCCAGGACAGGGGGCGGAGGGCTACACCTTC. The rearrangement joins TRBV5-1 to TRBJ1-2, with TRBD1 identical over 11 bases. In germline, CDR1 is SGHRS, CDR2 YFSETQ. The V gene end was trimmed by 3 bases and the J gene end by 8 bases; junction bases not matched to a gene: 15. CDR3 size: 17 residues.

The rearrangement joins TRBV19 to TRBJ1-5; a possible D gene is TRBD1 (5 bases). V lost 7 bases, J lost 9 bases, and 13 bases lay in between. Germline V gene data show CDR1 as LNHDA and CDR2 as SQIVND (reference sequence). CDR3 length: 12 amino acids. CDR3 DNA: TGTGCCAGTATTGAGACGGGGGGGCCCCAGCATTTT. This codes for CASIETGGPQHF.

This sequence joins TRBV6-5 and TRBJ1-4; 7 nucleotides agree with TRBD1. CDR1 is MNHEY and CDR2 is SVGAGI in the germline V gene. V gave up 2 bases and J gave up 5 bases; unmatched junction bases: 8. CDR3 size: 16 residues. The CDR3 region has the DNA TGTGCCAGCAGTTACAGTCCAGGGGGTGCAAATGAAAAACTGTTTTTT. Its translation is CASSYSPGGANEKLFF.

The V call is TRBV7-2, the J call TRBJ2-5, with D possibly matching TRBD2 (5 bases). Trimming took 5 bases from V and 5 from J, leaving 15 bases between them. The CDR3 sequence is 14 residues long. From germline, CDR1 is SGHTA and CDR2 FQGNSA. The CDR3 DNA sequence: TGTGCCAGCAGCCCCCTACTAGGTGTCGAGACCCAGTACTTC. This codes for CASSPLLGVETQYF.